A selection of T cell receptor beta chains follows, all from one sample in a study of blood T cells in healthy people across ages. TCRdb redid the calling of the 5' RACE reads with MiXCR, one entry per CDR3 protein. Seen here are approximately 800,000 distinct CDR3 sequences, under 40% observed once, and the top ten hold about an eighth. The specimen was blood. The receptors shown here come from a man between 18 and 29 years old in good health. The CDR3 runs from the conserved cysteine through the conserved F or W. D genes are given only for firm matches. Clone size appears in some rows only: once, few, many, or a class for an expanded clone.

clone_size: .
d_call: TRBD1
v_call: TRBV27
j_call: TRBJ2-7
cdr3_aa: CASSSWDRLYEQYF
cdr3_nt: TGTGCCAGCAGTTCTTGGGACAGACTCTACGAGCAGTACTTC

clone_size: .
d_call: .
v_call: TRBV5-6
j_call: TRBJ1-2
cdr3_aa: CASSPGGSVYGYTF
cdr3_nt: TGTGCCAGCAGCCCGGGAGGTTCAGTCTATGGCTACACCTTC

clone_size: few
d_call: .
v_call: TRBV5-1
j_call: TRBJ2-6
cdr3_aa: CASGNRGPFSGANVLTF
cdr3_nt: TGCGCCAGCGGAAACCGGGGACCGTTCTCTGGGGCCAACGTCCTGACTTTC

clone_size: few
d_call: .
v_call: TRBV20-1
j_call: TRBJ2-7
cdr3_aa: CSASPPDRSYEQYF
cdr3_nt: TGCAGTGCGTCCCCCCCGGACCGTTCCTACGAGCAGTACTTC

clone_size: few
d_call: TRBD1
v_call: TRBV2
j_call: TRBJ1-4
cdr3_aa: CASSEAESRGLNEKLFF
cdr3_nt: TGTGCCAGCAGTGAAGCAGAGTCCAGGGGGCTGAACGAAAAACTGTTTTTT

clone_size: .
d_call: .
v_call: TRBV30
j_call: TRBJ2-3
cdr3_aa: CTWKAGHTDTQYF
cdr3_nt: TGTACCTGGAAGGCGGGGCACACAGATACGCAGTATTTT

clone_size: .
d_call: .
v_call: TRBV20-1
j_call: TRBJ1-3
cdr3_aa: CSARASLSLHSGNTIYF
cdr3_nt: TGCAGTGCTAGGGCCAGTCTTTCCCTCCACTCTGGAAACACCATATATTTT

clone_size: few
d_call: .
v_call: TRBV2
j_call: TRBJ2-2
cdr3_aa: CASRTGVETGELFF
cdr3_nt: TGTGCCAGCAGGACCGGGGTGGAGACCGGGGAGCTGTTTTTT

clone_size: few
d_call: TRBD2
v_call: TRBV20-1
j_call: TRBJ2-7
cdr3_aa: CSARVAGGGYEQYF
cdr3_nt: TGCAGTGCTAGAGTGGCGGGGGGGGGCTACGAGCAGTACTTC

clone_size: .
d_call: .
v_call: TRBV7-2
j_call: TRBJ2-7
cdr3_aa: CASSLGMATQETRYF
cdr3_nt: TGTGCCAGCAGCTTAGGTATGGCCACTCAAGAGACCCGGTACTTC

clone_size: .
d_call: TRBD2
v_call: TRBV11-2
j_call: TRBJ2-1
cdr3_aa: CASSPGTKLFNEQFF
cdr3_nt: TGTGCCAGCAGCCCCGGGACTAAACTATTCAATGAGCAGTTCTTC

clone_size: .
d_call: .
v_call: TRBV3-1
j_call: TRBJ1-4
cdr3_aa: CASSQGGRAPIEKLFF
cdr3_nt: TGTGCCAGCAGCCAAGGAGGCAGGGCTCCGATCGAAAAACTGTTTTTT

clone_size: .
d_call: .
v_call: TRBV6-1
j_call: TRBJ1-5
cdr3_aa: CASSTQAVQPQHF
cdr3_nt: TGTGCCAGCAGTACCCAGGCCGTTCAGCCCCAGCATTTT

clone_size: .
d_call: TRBD1
v_call: TRBV6-5
j_call: TRBJ1-5
cdr3_aa: CASSYKQGEAGQPQHF
cdr3_nt: TGTGCCAGCAGTTACAAACAGGGGGAAGCAGGGCAGCCCCAGCATTTT

clone_size: .
d_call: .
v_call: TRBV3-1
j_call: TRBJ2-5
cdr3_aa: CASSQGGPLSYNEQYF
cdr3_nt: TGTGCCAGCAGCCAAGGAGGGCCCTTATCCTACAATGAGCAGTACTTC

clone_size: few
d_call: .
v_call: TRBV7-2
j_call: TRBJ1-4
cdr3_aa: CASSSLYSINEKLFF
cdr3_nt: TGTGCCAGCAGCTCGCTTTACAGCATTAATGAAAAACTGTTTTTT

clone_size: .
d_call: .
v_call: TRBV7-9
j_call: TRBJ2-3
cdr3_aa: CTSSTHTDTQYF
cdr3_nt: TGTACCAGCAGCACCCACACAGATACGCAGTATTTT

clone_size: .
d_call: TRBD1
v_call: TRBV5-1
j_call: TRBJ2-5
cdr3_aa: CASSQGQGSEQYF
cdr3_nt: TGCGCCAGCAGCCAAGGACAGGGGTCTGAGCAGTACTTC

clone_size: .
d_call: .
v_call: TRBV6-5
j_call: TRBJ2-5
cdr3_aa: CATMEGETQYF
cdr3_nt: TGTGCCACCATGGAGGGGGAGACCCAGTACTTC

clone_size: few
d_call: .
v_call: TRBV4-3
j_call: TRBJ2-3
cdr3_aa: CASSQQHTKRCTDTQYF
cdr3_nt: TGCGCCAGCAGCCAACAACACACGAAGAGATGCACAGATACGCAGTATTTT

clone_size: .
d_call: .
v_call: TRBV7-2
j_call: TRBJ1-1
cdr3_aa: CASSLAAENTEAFF
cdr3_nt: TGTGCCAGCAGCTTAGCGGCAGAGAACACTGAAGCTTTCTTT

clone_size: .
d_call: TRBD1
v_call: TRBV12-3/TRBV12-4
j_call: TRBJ2-5
cdr3_aa: CASSLRTGDPQYF
cdr3_nt: TGTGCCAGCAGTTTAAGGACAGGGGACCCCCAGTACTTC

clone_size: few
d_call: TRBD2
v_call: TRBV25-1
j_call: TRBJ2-3
cdr3_aa: CASSEYSGGADTQYF
cdr3_nt: TGTGCCAGCAGTGAATATAGCGGGGGTGCGGATACGCAGTATTTT

clone_size: .
d_call: .
v_call: TRBV11-1
j_call: TRBJ2-7
cdr3_aa: CASSLWVPLTLTAGGGEVCEQYF
cdr3_nt: TGTGCCAGCAGCTTATGGGTTCCCCTCACACTTACAGCTGGAGGCGGGGAGGTGTGCGAGCAGTACTTC

clone_size: .
d_call: .
v_call: TRBV6-2/TRBV6-3
j_call: TRBJ1-2
cdr3_aa: CASSRRVGYTF
cdr3_nt: TGTGCCAGCAGCAGACGGGTTGGCTACACCTTC

clone_size: .
d_call: TRBD2
v_call: TRBV7-9
j_call: TRBJ2-3
cdr3_aa: CASSFMVAGALGAPDTQYF
cdr3_nt: TGTGCCAGCAGCTTCATGGTAGCGGGGGCTCTTGGAGCCCCAGATACGCAGTATTTT

clone_size: few
d_call: TRBD1
v_call: TRBV6-6
j_call: TRBJ1-5
cdr3_aa: CASSYLTGSDQPQHF
cdr3_nt: TGTGCCAGCAGTTACCTGACAGGGAGTGATCAGCCCCAGCATTTT

clone_size: many
d_call: TRBD1
v_call: TRBV4-1
j_call: TRBJ1-4
cdr3_aa: CASSQGTGDDEKLFF
cdr3_nt: TGCGCCAGCAGCCAAGGGACAGGGGACGATGAAAAACTGTTTTTT

clone_size: .
d_call: TRBD2
v_call: TRBV28
j_call: TRBJ2-3
cdr3_aa: CASSALAGLRDTQYF
cdr3_nt: TGTGCCAGCAGTGCATTAGCGGGATTGAGGGATACGCAGTATTTT

clone_size: few
d_call: .
v_call: TRBV29-1
j_call: TRBJ2-3
cdr3_aa: CSVLGTFTDTQYF
cdr3_nt: TGCAGCGTTTTGGGGACTTTCACAGATACGCAGTATTTT

clone_size: .
d_call: .
v_call: TRBV7-9
j_call: TRBJ2-4
cdr3_aa: CASSPEPAAKNIQYF
cdr3_nt: TGTGCCAGCAGCCCTGAGCCAGCAGCTAAAAACATTCAGTACTTC

clone_size: few
d_call: .
v_call: TRBV2
j_call: TRBJ1-1
cdr3_aa: CASSTDRMNTEAFF
cdr3_nt: TGTGCCAGCAGTACGGACAGAATGAACACTGAAGCTTTCTTT

clone_size: many
d_call: TRBD1
v_call: TRBV9
j_call: TRBJ1-4
cdr3_aa: CASSVASGTGGTNEKLFF
cdr3_nt: TGTGCCAGCAGCGTAGCTTCCGGGACAGGGGGAACTAATGAAAAACTGTTTTTT

clone_size: many
d_call: .
v_call: TRBV27
j_call: TRBJ2-1
cdr3_aa: CASSLSLEEQFF
cdr3_nt: TGTGCCAGCAGTTTATCACTCGAGGAGCAGTTCTTC

clone_size: .
d_call: .
v_call: TRBV3-1
j_call: TRBJ1-1
cdr3_aa: CARSPKWEGTEAFF
cdr3_nt: TGTGCCCGCAGCCCGAAATGGGAGGGTACTGAAGCTTTCTTT

clone_size: few
d_call: .
v_call: TRBV5-1
j_call: TRBJ2-1
cdr3_aa: CASSRPGDVDEQFF
cdr3_nt: TGCGCCAGCAGCCGCCCAGGGGATGTCGATGAGCAGTTCTTC

clone_size: once
d_call: .
v_call: TRBV7-8
j_call: TRBJ2-1
cdr3_aa: CASSLALLSSYNEQFF
cdr3_nt: TGTGCCAGCAGCTTAGCTCTCCTGAGCTCCTACAATGAGCAGTTCTTC

clone_size: .
d_call: .
v_call: TRBV29-1
j_call: TRBJ2-3
cdr3_aa: CSGESGWTDTQYF
cdr3_nt: TGCAGCGGAGAGTCGGGGTGGACAGATACGCAGTATTTT

clone_size: few
d_call: .
v_call: TRBV10-3
j_call: TRBJ2-6
cdr3_aa: CAISESGGTGANVLTF
cdr3_nt: TGTGCCATCAGTGAGTCAGGGGGAACGGGGGCCAACGTCCTGACTTTC

clone_size: .
d_call: TRBD2
v_call: TRBV2
j_call: TRBJ2-5
cdr3_aa: CASREGLVSQETQYF
cdr3_nt: TGTGCCAGCAGAGAGGGACTAGTAAGCCAAGAGACCCAGTACTTC

clone_size: .
d_call: .
v_call: TRBV14
j_call: TRBJ2-3
cdr3_aa: CASSVQTTDTQYF
cdr3_nt: TGTGCCAGCAGTGTGCAGACCACAGATACGCAGTATTTT

clone_size: .
d_call: .
v_call: TRBV20-1
j_call: TRBJ2-3
cdr3_aa: CSASSGYTDTQYF
cdr3_nt: TGCAGTGCTTCAAGCGGTTACACAGATACGCAGTATTTT

clone_size: many
d_call: .
v_call: TRBV9
j_call: TRBJ2-7
cdr3_aa: CASSVDSGGPYEQYF
cdr3_nt: TGTGCCAGCAGCGTAGATAGTGGGGGCCCCTACGAGCAGTACTTC

clone_size: .
d_call: .
v_call: TRBV12-3/TRBV12-4
j_call: TRBJ2-3
cdr3_aa: CANSLYTGVRADTQYF
cdr3_nt: TGTGCCAACAGCTTATATACGGGGGTGCGCGCAGATACGCAGTATTTT

clone_size: few
d_call: .
v_call: TRBV2
j_call: TRBJ2-1
cdr3_aa: CATAPQYNEQFF
cdr3_nt: TGTGCCACCGCCCCCCAGTACAATGAGCAGTTCTTC

clone_size: many
d_call: .
v_call: TRBV12-3/TRBV12-4
j_call: TRBJ1-2
cdr3_aa: CASSRPGPRGYGYTF
cdr3_nt: TGTGCCAGCAGCCGACCCGGGCCACGGGGATATGGCTACACCTTC

clone_size: .
d_call: .
v_call: TRBV4-3
j_call: TRBJ1-1
cdr3_aa: CASSQVFGQPNTEAFF
cdr3_nt: TGCGCCAGCAGCCAAGTGTTTGGACAGCCGAACACTGAAGCTTTCTTT

clone_size: many
d_call: .
v_call: TRBV27
j_call: TRBJ2-5
cdr3_aa: CASSWMETQYF
cdr3_nt: TGTGCCAGCAGTTGGATGGAGACCCAGTACTTC

clone_size: few
d_call: TRBD1
v_call: TRBV25-1
j_call: TRBJ2-7
cdr3_aa: CASSDQDRGRYEQYF
cdr3_nt: TGTGCCAGCAGTGATCAGGACAGGGGGCGATACGAGCAGTACTTC

clone_size: .
d_call: TRBD1
v_call: TRBV4-3
j_call: TRBJ2-7
cdr3_aa: CASSQTGTDPYNEQYF
cdr3_nt: TGCGCCAGCAGCCAAACCGGGACAGACCCCTACAATGAGCAGTACTTC

clone_size: .
d_call: .
v_call: TRBV7-9
j_call: TRBJ2-3
cdr3_aa: CASSPRGSETQYF
cdr3_nt: TGTGCCAGCAGCCCCCGGGGAAGCGAGACGCAGTATTTT